A single sample gave rise to the 5 T cell receptor beta chains below, sequenced in a study of cytomegalovirus exposure and HLA in healthy donors. The data were produced by immunoSEQ multiplex PCR, yet TCRdb's version contains in-frame clones alone and is incomplete. The table lists approximately 160,000 clones, 84% of them singletons. Sequencing input: PBMCs. The receptors here all came from a man aged 25-40 years in good health and CMV-seropositive.

The chain uses TRBV5-1 and TRBJ2-2, with TRBD1 identical over 7 bases. The CDR3 has 15 amino acids. Germline loops: CDR1 SGHRS, CDR2 YFSETQ. The junction had 6 bases not matched to a gene; V was cut back by 5 bases and J by 2 bases. The CDR3 region is CASRYGTDNTGELFF. The CDR3, as DNA: TGCGCCAGCAGATACGGGACAGATAACACCGGGGAGCTGTTTTTT.

The chain carries TRBV27 and TRBJ1-1; D gene unclear. The CDR3 extends over 13 amino acids. Germline V gives CDR1 MNHEY, CDR2 SMNVEV (reference sequence). V was shortened by 1 base and J by 2 bases, with 5 bases between the two germline ends. This chain's CDR3 is CASSLWANTEAFF. CDR3 nucleotides: TGTGCCAGCAGTTTATGGGCAAACACTGAAGCTTTCTTT.

The rearrangement joins TRBV4-1 to TRBJ2-1, with 10 positions matching TRBD2. The germline V gene has CDR1 MGHRA and CDR2 YSYEKL. V lost 4 bases, J lost 4 bases, and 4 bases stayed unmatched. The CDR3 sequence is 15 residues long. CDR3 sequence (DNA): TGCGCCAGCAGCCCCCCGGGACTAGCGTACAATGAGCAGTTCTTC. Protein sequence: CASSPPGLAYNEQFF.

J is TRBJ2-7 and V is TRBV25-1; weak D call: TRBD1 (6 bases). Trimming pared 7 bases from V and 4 bases from J, leaving 11 bases between. This CDR3 is 12 amino acids long. Per the germline V gene, CDR1 is MGHDK and CDR2 is SYGVNS. The CDR3 region is CASKGQLYEQYF. CDR3 DNA sequence: TGTGCCAGCAAAGGACAGTTATACGAGCAGTACTTC.

The rearrangement joins TRBV4-2 to TRBJ2-1, with 9 bases lining up with TRBD2. In germline, CDR1 is LGHNA, CDR2 YNFKEQ. The junction had 11 bases not matched to a gene; V was cut back by 4 bases and J by 7 bases. This CDR3 has 16 amino acids. CDR3 DNA sequence: TGTGCCAGCAGCCCCCCCCCGGTAGCGGGAGTTAATGAGCAGTTCTTC. As protein: CASSPPPVAGVNEQFF.